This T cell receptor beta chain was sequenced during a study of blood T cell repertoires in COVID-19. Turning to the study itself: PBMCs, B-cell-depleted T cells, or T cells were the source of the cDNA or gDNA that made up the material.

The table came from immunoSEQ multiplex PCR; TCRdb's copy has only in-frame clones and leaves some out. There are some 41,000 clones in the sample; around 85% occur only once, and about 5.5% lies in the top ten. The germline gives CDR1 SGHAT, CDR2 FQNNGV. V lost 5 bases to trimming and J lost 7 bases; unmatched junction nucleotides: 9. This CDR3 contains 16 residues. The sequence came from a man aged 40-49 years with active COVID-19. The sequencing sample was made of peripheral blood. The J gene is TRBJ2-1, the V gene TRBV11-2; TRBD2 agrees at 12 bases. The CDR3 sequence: CASSPRLAGVFNEQFF. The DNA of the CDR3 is TGTGCCAGCAGCCCCCGACTAGCGGGAGTGTTTAATGAGCAGTTCTTC.